The 24 T cell receptor beta chains reported below all come from one sample, sequenced in a study of breast tumors, draining lymph nodes, adjacent tissues. Samples came from axillary lymph nodes draining the breast cancer. MiXCR was run by TCRdb on the multiplex PCR reads, yielding one entry per CDR3 protein. The table has about 180,000 distinct CDR3 sequences, around 33% seen once. Sequencing was carried out using axillary lymph node tissue. The receptors shown here come from a female donor with breast cancer. Some clones in this sample may be carry-over from other donors' samples.

This clonotype was found many times. CDR3 DNA: TGTGCCAGCAGTTTACCGTATGAAAAACTGTTTTTT. This gives the protein CASSLPYEKLFF. This chain uses TRBV28 with TRBJ1-4; D is unresolved. The germline CDR1 and CDR2 sequences are MDHEN and SYDVKM. There are 12 residues in the CDR3. Trimming took 2 bases from V and 6 from J, leaving 4 bases between them.

This sequence joins TRBV12-3 or TRBV12-4 and TRBJ2-4, with unresolved D. V was trimmed by 7 bases and J by 0 bases, leaving 10 bases between them. The CDR3 is made up of 14 amino acids. The CDR3 loop is CASTSTVAKNIQYF. CDR3 coding DNA: TGTGCCAGCACCTCCACAGTAGCCAAAAACATTCAGTACTTC.

This clonotype was detected many times. V and J are TRBV29-1 and TRBJ2-2; possibly TRBD1 for D (6 bases). The germline gives CDR1 SQVTM, CDR2 ANQGSEA. V was pared by 6 bases and J by 1 base, with 9 bases between. The CDR3 consists of 13 residues. DNA for the CDR3: TGCAGCGTGAAGGACAGGAACACCGGGGAGCTGTTTTTT. Protein: CSVKDRNTGELFF.

This chain links TRBV11-2 with TRBJ2-5, with 7 nucleotides matching TRBD2. CDR1 and CDR2 from the germline V gene are SGHAT and FQNNGV. The CDR3 totals 15 residues. J was trimmed by 4 bases and V by 3 bases; bases with no gene match: 8. The CDR3 spells CASSLGGATGETQYF. CDR3 DNA: TGTGCCAGCAGCTTGGGAGGGGCGACGGGAGAGACCCAGTACTTC.

In regard to this clonotype: A read error may be the cause here, since a much bigger clone is one base away. The chain joins TRBV5-1 to TRBJ2-1, with TRBD1 as a possible D gene (6 bases). CDR3 size: 16 residues. V was clipped by 0 bases and J by 12 bases, with 22 bases between them. Germline CDR1 and CDR2: SGHRS and YFSETQ. CDR3 sequence (DNA): TGCGCCAGCAGCTTGGTGTTCGTGGGGGCCTCAAAAGGGCAGTTCTTC. This translates into CASSLVFVGASKGQFF.

On this clonotype itself: A junction boundary mismatches the germline segment, possibly from a read error. In DNA, the CDR3 is TGTGCCGCCAGTGAGGGGGGAGGCAGGGACTACGAGCAGTACTTC. Protein: CAASEGGGRDYEQYF. The chain is built from TRBV24-1 and TRBJ2-7; the D gene could be TRBD1 or TRBD2 (6 bases each). The CDR3 is made up of 15 amino acids. The V gene's germline CDR1 is KGHDR and CDR2 SFDVKD.

This chain connects TRBV6-1 to TRBJ2-7; D perhaps matches TRBD2 (7 bases). CDR1 and CDR2 (germline): MNHNS, SASEGT. The CDR3 is 16 residues long. V lost 4 bases to trimming and J lost 7 bases, with 23 bases between them. CDR3 coding DNA: TGTGCCAGCAGTGCAGAGAGGGGGGGGGCGAGGCGAGAGCAGTACTTC. This codes for CASSAERGGARREQYF.

This chain joins TRBV5-4 and TRBJ2-5; the D call may be TRBD1 or TRBD2 (5 bases each). This CDR3 contains 14 residues. Trimming stripped 0 bases from V and 7 bases from J, with 13 bases between. Germline CDR1 and CDR2: SGHNT and YYREEE (reference sequence). The CDR3 DNA follows: TGTGCCAGCAGCTTGGTGAGGGGAACGGGGACCCAGTACTTC. Its protein product is CASSLVRGTGTQYF.

The chain recombines TRBV28 with TRBJ1-2; tentative D call: TRBD1 (5 bases). The V gene lost 5 bases and the J gene lost 4 bases, with 29 bases spanning the gap. The germline V gene has CDR1 MDHEN and CDR2 SYDVKM. The CDR3 is 19 amino acids. The CDR3 coding sequence is TGTGCCAGCAGTGTACTCGCCGGGGGAAAGAGAGGCTCAAGCTATGGCTACACCTTC. Its translation is CASSVLAGGKRGSSYGYTF.

V and J are TRBV5-1 and TRBJ2-5; 10 bases are shared with TRBD1. The junction had 0 bases not matched to a gene; V was cut back by 0 bases and J by 4 bases. The germline V gene has CDR1 SGHRS and CDR2 YFSETQ. The CDR3 spans 14 residues. In DNA, the CDR3 is TGCGCCAGCAGCTTGGGACAGGGGGCAGAGACCCAGTACTTC. This sequence encodes CASSLGQGAETQYF. Full variable domain (rest looked up from reference TRBV5-1 and TRBJ2-5): KAGVTQTPRYLIKTRGQQVTLSCSPISGHRSVSWYQQTPGQGLQFLFEYFSETQRNKGNFPGRFSGRQFSNSRSEMNVSTLELGDSALYLCASSLGQGAETQYFGPGTRLLVL.

This clonotype was observed at least ten times. This sequence joins TRBV20-1 and TRBJ1-1; a weak D match, TRBD1 (5 bases). The germline CDR1 and CDR2 sequences are DFQATT and SNEGSKA (reference sequence). Trimming left V 1 base short and J 1 base short, with 13 bases between. The CDR3 is 15 residues long. CDR3 sequence: CSARGNGGRNTEAFF. In DNA, the CDR3 is TGCAGTGCTAGAGGTAATGGGGGAAGGAACACTGAAGCTTTCTTT.

This clonotype was detected only once. The chain carries TRBV20-1 and TRBJ2-1, with TRBD2 identical over 7 bases. Germline V gene lookup returns CDR1 DFQATT and CDR2 SNEGSKA (reference sequence). J lost 8 bases, V lost 2 bases, and 9 bases had no gene match. The CDR3 spans 14 residues. The CDR3 here is CSARPGGRGHEQFF. Here the CDR3 DNA reads TGCAGTGCTAGACCCGGCGGGAGAGGGCATGAGCAGTTCTTC.

As for this clonotype: A read error may explain this, as a much larger clone is one base away. The chain employs TRBV7-9 and TRBJ1-6; D unresolved. Germline assignment: CDR1 SEHNR and CDR2 FQNEAQ (reference sequence). CDR3 length: 15 residues. CDR3 coding DNA: TGTGCCAGCAGCCGGAGGCCCTCCTATAATCCACCCCTCCACTTT. It codes for CASSRRPSYNPPLHF.

There are many counts of this clonotype. The V and J genes are TRBV5-6 and TRBJ2-1; D uncertain. This CDR3 is 14 amino acids long. V lost 2 bases, J lost 8 bases, and 14 bases lay in between. The germline gives CDR1 SGHDT, CDR2 YYEEEE. The CDR3 DNA sequence: TGTGCCAGCAGCTTAGGCCTCCGGCCAGATGAGCAGTTCTTC. It codes for CASSLGLRPDEQFF.

Of note for this clonotype: This may be a read error: a much more frequent sequence differs by one nucleotide. The chain uses TRBV12-3 or TRBV12-4 and TRBJ2-1; no reliable D call. V was cut by 2 bases and J by 0 bases, with 8 bases left in between. CDR3 length: 15 residues. CDR3 amino acids: CASSLLPVSYNEQFF. CDR3 nucleotide sequence: TGTGCCAGCAGTTTACTTCCGGTCTCCTACAATGAGCAGTTCTTC.

The chain combines TRBV7-9 with TRBJ1-3, with D tentatively TRBD1 (5 bases). From germline, CDR1 is SEHNR and CDR2 FQNEAQ (reference sequence). Trimming shortened V by 6 bases and J by 2 bases, and 17 bases separated the two germline ends. The CDR3 length is 16 residues. CDR3 DNA: TGTGCCAGCAGTCCGGGGCACAAAAACACTGGAAACACCATATATTTT. Residues: CASSPGHKNTGNTIYF.

The chain couples TRBV2 to TRBJ1-2; 7 nucleotides align to TRBD1. The CDR3 has 16 residues. Germline values: CDR1 SNHLY, CDR2 FYNNEI. V lost 3 bases, J lost 4 bases, and 11 bases stayed unmatched. CDR3 residues: CASSDRPGTESYGYTF. In DNA, the CDR3 is TGTGCCAGCAGTGACCGTCCTGGGACAGAGAGCTATGGCTACACCTTC. Full variable domain (remainder filled in from reference TRBV2 and TRBJ1-2): EPEVTQTPSHQVTQMGQEVILRCVPISNHLYFYWYRQILGQKVEFLVSFYNNEISEKSEIFDDQFSVERPDGSNFTLKIRSTKLEDSAMYFCASSDRPGTESYGYTFGSGTRLTVV.

This clonotype was counted ten times or more. The chain recombines TRBV5-8 with TRBJ2-6; D is unclear. Per the germline V gene, CDR1 is SGHTS and CDR2 is YDEGEE. The germline V and J ends were trimmed by 1 base and 0 bases, with 11 bases remaining between them. The CDR3 has 17 amino acids. CDR3 residues: CASSLLFGVSGANVLTF. CDR3 DNA: TGTGCCAGCAGCTTGTTGTTTGGGGTCTCTGGGGCCAACGTCCTGACTTTC.

In its sample, this clonotype was seen many times. This chain uses TRBV5-6 with TRBJ2-6; D is tentatively TRBD1 or TRBD2 (7 bases each). Germline lookup yields CDR1 SGHDT and CDR2 YYEEEE. The V end lost 3 bases, the J end lost 3 bases, and 16 bases lay between the germline ends. The CDR3 is made up of 17 amino acids. DNA for the CDR3: TGTGCCAGCAGCTCCGGGACAGCGGGATATGGGGCCAACGTCCTGACTTTC. It yields the protein CASSSGTAGYGANVLTF.

V gene TRBV25-1 combines with J gene TRBJ2-7; D remains ambiguous. The germline gives CDR1 MGHDK, CDR2 SYGVNS. This CDR3 comprises 11 residues. The CDR3 bases are TGTGCCGGCAGTGAAATCGACGAGCAGTACGTC. It yields the protein CAGSEIDEQYV.

Regarding this clonotype: A single base separates this from a much larger clone, so it may be a read error. The V and J genes are TRBV11-3 and TRBJ2-7, with TRBD2 matching 8 bases. Trimming removed 5 bases from V and 6 bases from J; junction bases left unmatched: 6. Germline CDR1 and CDR2: SGHNT and YENEEA. This CDR3 has 13 amino acids. CDR3 sequence: CASSLRGGTEQYF. CDR3 in DNA: TGTGCCAGCAGCCTACGGGGGGGGACCGAGCAGTACTTC.

This clonotype was seen at least ten times. CDR3 DNA sequence: TGCGCCAGCAGGAATACCTTTCGGGGGCGTAATGGCGAGCAGTACTTC. Encoded protein: CASRNTFRGRNGEQYF. This rearrangement joins TRBV5-1 to TRBJ2-7, with D possibly being TRBD1 or TRBD2 (6 bases each). The germline V gene encodes CDR1 SGHRS and CDR2 YFSETQ. Trimming cost V 5 bases and J 6 bases, with 24 bases left between them. CDR3 size: 16 residues.

About this clonotype itself: A much larger clone lies a single base off, so this may be a read error. This chain connects TRBV6-1 to TRBJ2-1; weak D call: TRBD1 (6 bases). The CDR3 contains 16 residues. V was clipped by 6 bases and J by 1 base, with 16 bases between them. Per the germline V gene, CDR1 is MNHNS and CDR2 is SASEGT. CDR3: CASSRNKGTSYNEQFF. The CDR3 bases are TGTGCCAGCAGCCGTAACAAGGGGACATCCTACAATGAGCAGTTCTTC.

Notes on this clonotype: This CDR3 is missing its conserved last phenylalanine or tryptophan, likely due to a read error. This chain connects TRBV5-8 to TRBJ1-6, with D perhaps matching TRBD1 (5 bases). CDR1 and CDR2 (germline): SGHTS, YDEGEE. The CDR3 runs 17 residues. In nucleotides, the CDR3 is TGCGCCAGCAGCTTGATGGGGGGAGGGTCCTATAATTCACCCCTCCACTTG. It yields the protein CASSLMGGGSYNSPLHL.